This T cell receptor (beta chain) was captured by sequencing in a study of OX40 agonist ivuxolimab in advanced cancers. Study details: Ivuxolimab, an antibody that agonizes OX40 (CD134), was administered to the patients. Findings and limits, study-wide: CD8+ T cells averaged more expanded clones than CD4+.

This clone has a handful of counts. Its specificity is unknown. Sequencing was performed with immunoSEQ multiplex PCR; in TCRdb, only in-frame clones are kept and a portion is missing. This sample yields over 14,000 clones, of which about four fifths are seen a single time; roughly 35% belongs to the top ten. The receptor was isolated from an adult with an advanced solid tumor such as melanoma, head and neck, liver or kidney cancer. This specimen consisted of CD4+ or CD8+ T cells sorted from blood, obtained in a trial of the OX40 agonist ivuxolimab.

The CDR3 nucleotides are TGCAGCGCCCGAGGGACGTCCTACGAGCAGTACTTC. Its translation is CSARGTSYEQYF. The V and J genes are TRBV29-1 and TRBJ2-7, with D perhaps assigned TRBD1 or TRBD2 (5 bases each). V lost 7 bases and J lost 1, with 11 bases in between. Per germline, CDR1 SQVTM and CDR2 ANQGSEA. This CDR3 spans 12 amino acids.